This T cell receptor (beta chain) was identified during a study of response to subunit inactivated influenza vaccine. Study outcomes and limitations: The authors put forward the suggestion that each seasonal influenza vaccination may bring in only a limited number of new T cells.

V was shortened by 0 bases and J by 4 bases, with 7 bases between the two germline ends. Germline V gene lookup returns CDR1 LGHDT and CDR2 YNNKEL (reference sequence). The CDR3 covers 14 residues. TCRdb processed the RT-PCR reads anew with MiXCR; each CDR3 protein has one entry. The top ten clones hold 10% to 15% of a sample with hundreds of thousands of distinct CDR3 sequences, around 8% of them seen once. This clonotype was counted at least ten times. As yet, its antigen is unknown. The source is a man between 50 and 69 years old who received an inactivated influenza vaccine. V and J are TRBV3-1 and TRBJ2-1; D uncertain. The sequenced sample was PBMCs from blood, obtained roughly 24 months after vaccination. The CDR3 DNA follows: TGTGCCAGCAGCCAAGATTGGCCTTACAATGAGCAGTTCTTC. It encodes CASSQDWPYNEQFF.